A selection of T cell receptor beta chains follows, all from one sample in a study of control samples from healthy donors and cancer patients. Measured with immunoSEQ multiplex PCR; TCRdb has only the in-frame clones, and not every one. This sample has about 55,000 clones, with 88% found just once. The source material was blood. The receptors here all came from a man in his forties or fifties in good health. Each CDR3 is given without its conserved first and last residue. Expanded clones are given a class, and other clones once, few, many or no size at all.

TRBJ2-5,TRBV19,few,ASSIRNPRAQETQY
TRBJ2-6,TRBV5-1,.,ASSLGGGSANVLT
TRBJ2-7,TRBV12-5,.,ASGFWAYEQY
TRBJ2-1,TRBV2,.,ASKTSGGLNEQF
TRBJ1-5,TRBV6-1,.,ASSEAVRGQVSNQPQH
TRBJ1-5,TRBV24-1,.,ATSEQTVQPQH
TRBJ2-7,TRBV3-1/TRBV3-2,.,ASSQDLSLSYEQY
TRBJ1-6,TRBV6-6,.,ASSYAGSPLH
TRBJ2-4,TRBV6-1,few,ASSEAPLNIQY
TRBJ2-7,TRBV28,once,ASSSTSYEQY
TRBJ1-2,TRBV30,.,AWSRVSYGYT
TRBJ2-1,TRBV11-2,.,ASSPGLAGDQGNEQF
TRBJ2-2,TRBV4-3,.,ASSQERVLTGELF
TRBJ2-2,TRBV2,.,ASNLGHFTGELF
TRBJ1-5,TRBV28,.,ASSLWVGDSNQPQH
TRBJ1-1,TRBV6-5,.,ASSYDFPRTNTEAF
TRBJ2-7,TRBV28,.,ASSRLAGVIEQY
TRBJ1-1,TRBV30,.,AWNRVNTEAF
TRBJ2-3,TRBV2,.,ASILANTDTQY
TRBJ1-1,TRBV4-1,.,ASSQGQWTEAF
TRBJ2-5,TRBV10-2,few,ASSEFGIAGQETQY
TRBJ2-1,TRBV5-4,.,ASSPGLAGGSYNEQF
TRBJ2-3,TRBV11-1,.,ASSLVGDTQY
TRBJ2-6,TRBV19,.,ASSLGANVLT
TRBJ2-7,TRBV6-5,.,ASSYRAPYEQY
TRBJ1-4,TRBV30,.,AWSLQQSKLF
TRBJ2-7,TRBV5-1,.,ASSWGTSYEQY
TRBJ2-3,TRBV14,.,ASSYSVEADTQY
TRBJ2-3,TRBV7-3,.,ASSLLGQGNPTDTQY
TRBJ2-2,TRBV6-5,few,ASNFNIENTGELF
TRBJ2-3,TRBV6-1,.,ASSEARTGRPGTQY
TRBJ2-7,TRBV6-6,.,ASSASGRRSRNEQY
TRBJ2-3,TRBV24-1,.,ATSEAGTDTQY
TRBJ2-5,TRBV11-3,.,ASSLEAGQETQY
TRBJ2-3,TRBV18,.,ASSPYGRDTQY
TRBJ1-3,TRBV6-5,once,ASSYRYGGGNTIY
TRBJ2-2,TRBV18,.,ASSRRDEVPRTGELF
TRBJ2-7,TRBV7-9,.,ASSLTSGEGKY
TRBJ2-3,TRBV11-2,few,ASSLLGGRTTDTQY
TRBJ2-4,TRBV19,.,ASSNKILAKNIQY
TRBJ1-2,TRBV7-6,.,ASSSQEGTGGYT
TRBJ2-3,TRBV11-1,.,ASSPRADTQY
TRBJ2-5,TRBV28,once,ASSFPRETQY
TRBJ2-2,TRBV9,.,ASSVYGEGELF
TRBJ2-1,TRBV7-8,once,ASSFTSGVEGGQF
TRBJ2-3,TRBV19,.,ASSWAAGVTDTQY
TRBJ2-1,TRBV18,.,ASSPGAENNEQF
TRBJ1-3,TRBV5-4,.,ASSLLGQGSGNTIY
TRBJ2-7,TRBV11-2,.,ASSLVGTGGSDEQY
TRBJ2-1,TRBV12-3/TRBV12-4,once,ASRQTRTEF
TRBJ2-7,TRBV6-2/TRBV6-3,.,ASSWGHVSPYEQY
TRBJ2-3,TRBV4-1,.,ASSRGGPTSTDTQY